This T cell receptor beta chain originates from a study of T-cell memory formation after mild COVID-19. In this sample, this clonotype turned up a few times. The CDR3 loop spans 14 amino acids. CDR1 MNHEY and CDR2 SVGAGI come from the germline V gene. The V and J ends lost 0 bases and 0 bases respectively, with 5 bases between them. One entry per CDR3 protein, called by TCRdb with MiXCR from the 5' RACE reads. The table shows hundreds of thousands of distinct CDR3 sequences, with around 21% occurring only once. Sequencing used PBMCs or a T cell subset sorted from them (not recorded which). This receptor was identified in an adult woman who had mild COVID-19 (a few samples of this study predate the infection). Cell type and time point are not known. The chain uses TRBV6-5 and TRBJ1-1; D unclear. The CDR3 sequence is CASSYSTVNTEAFF. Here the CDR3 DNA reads TGTGCCAGCAGTTACTCCACAGTGAACACTGAAGCTTTCTTT.